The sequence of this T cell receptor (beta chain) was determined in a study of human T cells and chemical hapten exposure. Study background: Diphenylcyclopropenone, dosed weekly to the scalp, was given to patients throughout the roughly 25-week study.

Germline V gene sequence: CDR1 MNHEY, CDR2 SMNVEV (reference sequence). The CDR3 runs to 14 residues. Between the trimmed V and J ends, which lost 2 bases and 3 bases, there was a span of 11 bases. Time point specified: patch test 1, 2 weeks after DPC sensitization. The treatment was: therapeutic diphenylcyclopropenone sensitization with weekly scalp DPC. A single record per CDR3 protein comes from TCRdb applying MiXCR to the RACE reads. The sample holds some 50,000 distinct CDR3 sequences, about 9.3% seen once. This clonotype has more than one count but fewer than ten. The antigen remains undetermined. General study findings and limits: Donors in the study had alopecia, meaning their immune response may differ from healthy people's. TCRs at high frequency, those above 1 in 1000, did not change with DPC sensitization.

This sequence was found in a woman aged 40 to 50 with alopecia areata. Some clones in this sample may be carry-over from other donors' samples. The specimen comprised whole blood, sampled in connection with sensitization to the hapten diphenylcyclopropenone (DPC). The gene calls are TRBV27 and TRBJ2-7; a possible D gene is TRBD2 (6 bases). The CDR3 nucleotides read TGTGCCAGCAGTTTAGGGGGGAGAGTCTACGAGCAGTACTTC. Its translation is CASSLGGRVYEQYF.